Listed below are T cell receptor beta chains from one sample, sequenced in a study of early T cells in non-severe SARS-CoV-2 infection. TCRdb independently ran MiXCR on the 5' RACE reads; one entry per CDR3 protein. The sample has tens of thousands of distinct CDR3 sequences, 13% seen once; the top ten hold 4% to 5%. The material sequenced was whole blood. These receptor sequences come from an adult who was a healthcare worker with PCR-confirmed SARS-CoV-2 infection or an uninfected control (not recorded which). Each CDR3 is given with its conserved first and last residue. The order of the fields is D gene, clone size, J gene, V gene, CDR3 DNA, CDR3 protein. The D gene is left open where the match is weak. A row's size may be missing; if present it is once, few, many or a size class.

d_call: .
clone_size: .
j_call: TRBJ1-2
v_call: TRBV2
cdr3_nt: TGTGCCAGCAGTGGGCAGATTCAGCGGCGAGGCAGGGGATATGGCTACACCTTC
cdr3_aa: CASSGQIQRRGRGYGYTF

d_call: TRBD2
clone_size: many
j_call: TRBJ2-3
v_call: TRBV3-1
cdr3_nt: TGTGCCAGCAGCCAAGATCTAGGGACTAGCATCGTAAATACGCAGTATTTT
cdr3_aa: CASSQDLGTSIVNTQYF

d_call: .
clone_size: .
j_call: TRBJ2-7
v_call: TRBV20-1
cdr3_nt: TGCAGTGCTAGGGCATCAAAAATGGGTAGCTACGAGCAGTACTTC
cdr3_aa: CSARASKMGSYEQYF

d_call: .
clone_size: few
j_call: TRBJ2-7
v_call: TRBV30
cdr3_nt: TGTGCCTGGAGTGTAGGGATAACCTACGAGCAGTACTTC
cdr3_aa: CAWSVGITYEQYF

d_call: .
clone_size: .
j_call: TRBJ2-1
v_call: TRBV4-1
cdr3_nt: TGCGCCAGCAGCCAAGACTCCAGGGACAATGAGCAGTTCTTC
cdr3_aa: CASSQDSRDNEQFF

d_call: TRBD2
clone_size: .
j_call: TRBJ2-3
v_call: TRBV12-3/TRBV12-4
cdr3_nt: TGTGCCAGCGGGGGGCTAGCGGGCAGAAACACAGATACGCAGTATTTT
cdr3_aa: CASGGLAGRNTDTQYF

d_call: .
clone_size: many
j_call: TRBJ1-5
v_call: TRBV6-2/TRBV6-3
cdr3_nt: TGTGCCAGCACCCCGGGAGGAGCCTATCAGCCCCAGCATTTT
cdr3_aa: CASTPGGAYQPQHF

d_call: .
clone_size: .
j_call: TRBJ1-6
v_call: TRBV20-1
cdr3_nt: TGCAGTGCTATATATGGGAGGGAGGAGTCACCCCTCCACTTT
cdr3_aa: CSAIYGREESPLHF

d_call: TRBD1
clone_size: .
j_call: TRBJ2-7
v_call: TRBV5-4
cdr3_nt: TGTGCCAGCAGCAGCCGGGACAGGGCATACTACGAGCAGTACTTC
cdr3_aa: CASSSRDRAYYEQYF

d_call: .
clone_size: many
j_call: TRBJ2-5
v_call: TRBV20-1
cdr3_nt: TGCAGTGTCGCTACCCAAGAGACCCAGTACTTC
cdr3_aa: CSVATQETQYF

d_call: TRBD1
clone_size: .
j_call: TRBJ2-1
v_call: TRBV19
cdr3_nt: TGTGCCAGTAGTGCGGACAGGGCGAAGTTCTTC
cdr3_aa: CASSADRAKFF

d_call: .
clone_size: few
j_call: TRBJ2-1
v_call: TRBV11-2
cdr3_nt: TGTGCCAGCAGCTTAACAGACCAGTACAATGAGCAGTTCTTC
cdr3_aa: CASSLTDQYNEQFF

d_call: .
clone_size: .
j_call: TRBJ2-7
v_call: TRBV7-2
cdr3_nt: TGTGCCAGCAGCTCTACCCGGACACTAGGCTACGAGCAGTACTTC
cdr3_aa: CASSSTRTLGYEQYF

d_call: .
clone_size: few
j_call: TRBJ2-5
v_call: TRBV7-3
cdr3_nt: TGTGCCAGCAGCTTACGCGCCACCGAGACCCAGTACTTC
cdr3_aa: CASSLRATETQYF